This T cell receptor beta chain was obtained from a study of blood T cells in healthy people across ages. There were healthy Caucasian individuals from Russia, aged roughly 6 to 90, serving as donors. Per-sample PBMC isolation yielded at least 6 million cells. Combining a sample-barcoded 5' primer with a J-beta primer mix, a second PCR ran for 7 to 11 cycles. MiXCR, run by TCRdb on the 5' RACE reads, gives a single entry per CDR3 protein. Among a few hundred thousand distinct CDR3 sequences, about 55% were seen once, and the ten largest hold under 65%. Study-level points and caveats: Both higher diversity and more naive CD4+ cells marked long-lived donors when set against aged donors. Diversity figures derived from one million T cells were judged to underestimate the true value.

This clonotype was counted a few times. Its antigen is still unknown. The CDR3 has 14 amino acids. The trim removed 8 bases at V and 2 bases at J, leaving 3 bases unmatched. Germline-derived CDR1 and CDR2 are MDHEN and SYDVKM. The TCR was taken from a man in his sixties in good health. This sequence joins TRBV28 and TRBJ2-7; 13 bases are shared with TRBD2. Sequencing was performed on blood. As DNA, the CDR3 is TGTGCCAGCTCAACTAGCGGGAGGGCCTACGAGCAGTACTTC. Translation: CASSTSGRAYEQYF.